This T cell receptor (beta chain) came from a study of blood T cell repertoires in COVID-19. Study context: PBMCs, B-cell-depleted T cells, or T cells provided the cDNA or gDNA that made up the material.

The protocol was immunoSEQ multiplex PCR, while the TCRdb copy is restricted to in-frame clones and leaves out a portion. Altogether some 300,000 clones are present, 90% being singletons, with the ten largest covering 1%. The CDR3 extends over 15 amino acids. The junction had 5 bases not matched to a gene; V was cut back by 2 bases and J by 4 bases. The V gene's germline CDR1 is MNHNY and CDR2 SVGAGI (reference sequence). The sequenced material came from peripheral blood. The receptor was derived from a woman between 40 and 55 years old with COVID-19, enrolled during active disease. V is TRBV6-6 and J is TRBJ2-5; TRBD2 matches at 9 bases. This CDR3 is CASSYGGGAGETQYF. CDR3 coding DNA: TGTGCCAGCAGTTACGGCGGGGGGGCAGGAGAGACCCAGTACTTC.